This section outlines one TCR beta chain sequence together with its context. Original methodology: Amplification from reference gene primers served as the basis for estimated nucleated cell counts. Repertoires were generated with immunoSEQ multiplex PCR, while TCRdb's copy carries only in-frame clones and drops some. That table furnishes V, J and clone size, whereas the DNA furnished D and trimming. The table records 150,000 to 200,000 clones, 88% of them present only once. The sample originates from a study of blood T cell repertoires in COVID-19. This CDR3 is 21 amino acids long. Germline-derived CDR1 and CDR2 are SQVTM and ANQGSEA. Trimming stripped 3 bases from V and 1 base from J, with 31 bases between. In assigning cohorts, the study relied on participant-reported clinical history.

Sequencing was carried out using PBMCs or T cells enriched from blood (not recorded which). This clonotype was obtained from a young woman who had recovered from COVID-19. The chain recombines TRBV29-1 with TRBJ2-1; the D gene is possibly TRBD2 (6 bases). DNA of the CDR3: TGCAGCGTTGAGGGATTTTGCACCTGCGGACTTGGAGGGCCGTCCTACAATGAGCAGTTCTTC. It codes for CSVEGFCTCGLGGPSYNEQFF.